The rows below give T cell receptor beta chains drawn from one sample of a study of Ad26.COV2.S vaccination and SARS-CoV-2 variants. Profiled with immunoSEQ multiplex PCR; TCRdb holds only in-frame clones, not every one. This sample carries 290,000 or so clones, around 87% of them seen once, and the ten largest clones take under 4%. Sequencing used peripheral blood, obtained in a trial of Ad26.COV2.S vaccine versus placebo. These receptors came from a person between 18 and 59 years old who received the Ad26.COV2.S COVID-19 vaccine or a placebo. The CDR3 runs from the conserved cysteine through the conserved F or W. The D gene is left open where the match is weak. Size values are once, few and many counts, or a class for expanded clones, and some rows have none.

>TRBD1|TRBJ1-4|-|15|TRBV5-1
CASSGSGGRSEKLFF
TGCGCCAGCAGCGGGTCAGGGGGTAGGAGTGAAAAACTGTTTTTT
>TRBD1|TRBJ1-6|-|16|TRBV4-1
CASSQEGRGLGSPLHF
TGCGCCAGCAGCCAAGAGGGCAGGGGGCTCGGTTCACCCCTCCACTTT
>-|TRBJ1-6|once|15|TRBV25-1
CASSEFRGDNSPLHF
TGTGCCAGCAGTGAATTCCGAGGAGATAATTCACCCCTCCACTTT
>-|TRBJ1-2|once|12|TRBV15
CATSGLRGGYTF
TGTGCCACCAGCGGACTAAGGGGTGGCTACACCTTC
>-|TRBJ2-3|-|15|TRBV20-1
CSAGGLARGPDTQYF
TGCAGTGCTGGTGGGCTAGCGAGAGGACCAGATACGCAGTATTTT
>-|TRBJ2-5|-|13|TRBV25-1
CASSEYTPETQYF
TGTGCCAGCAGTGAATATACGCCGGAGACCCAGTACTTC
>-|TRBJ1-5|-|12|TRBV18
CASSSGNQPQHF
TGTGCCAGCTCGTCGGGCAATCAGCCCCAGCATTTT
>-|TRBJ2-1|-|15|TRBV5-1
CASRPGRHSGDEQFF
TGCGCCAGCAGACCGGGACGCCACTCTGGGGATGAGCAGTTCTTC
>-|TRBJ2-2|-|15|TRBV7-9
CASSPARQNTGELFF
TGTGCCAGCAGCCCTGCCCGGCAGAACACCGGGGAGCTGTTTTTT
>-|TRBJ2-5|-|15|TRBV4-1
CASSQFRLSQETQYF
TGCGCCAGCAGCCAATTTAGGCTATCACAAGAGACCCAGTACTTC
>-|TRBJ1-4|-|17|TRBV4-2
CASSQDPGGWINEKLFF
TGTGCCAGCAGCCAAGATCCCGGGGGCTGGATTAATGAAAAACTGTTTTTT
>TRBD1|TRBJ1-2|-|14|TRBV6-4
CASRPGTGGRGYTF
TGTGCCAGCAGACCGGGGACAGGGGGACGTGGCTACACCTTC
>TRBD2|TRBJ2-3|-|17|TRBV9
CASSVQAGGPGTDTQYF
TGTGCCAGCAGCGTACAGGCGGGGGGGCCTGGCACAGATACGCAGTATTTT
>-|TRBJ2-3|-|15|TRBV6-5
CASSYGGGRTDTQYF
TGTGCCAGCAGTTACGGGGGGGGCCGCACAGATACGCAGTATTTT
>-|TRBJ2-1|once|15|TRBV3-1/TRBV3-2
CASSQDSQGWHEQFF
TGTGCCAGCAGCCAAGACTCCCAGGGCTGGCATGAGCAGTTCTTC
>-|TRBJ1-1|-|15|TRBV6-1
CASSEGGGGNTEAFF
TGTGCCAGCAGTGAAGGGGGGGGAGGGAACACTGAAGCTTTCTTT
>-|TRBJ2-1|once|13|TRBV5-1
CASSLAGLNEQFF
TGCGCCAGCAGCTTGGCCGGCCTCAATGAGCAGTTCTTC
>TRBD1|TRBJ1-2|-|17|TRBV4-2
CASSHAPGQGMGYGYTF
TGTGCCAGCAGCCACGCACCGGGACAGGGTATGGGCTATGGCTACACCTTC
>TRBD2|TRBJ2-1|-|15|TRBV30
CAWSPGTNSYNEQFF
TGTGCCTGGAGCCCCGGGACTAACTCCTACAATGAGCAGTTCTTC
>-|TRBJ1-2|-|12|TRBV9
CASSVELGASTF
TGTGCCAGCAGCGTAGAGTTGGGGGCGAGCACCTTC
>-|TRBJ2-7|few|15|TRBV7-7
CASSLRQGGSYEQYF
TGTGCTAGCAGCTTAAGGCAGGGGGGCTCCTACGAGCAGTACTTC
>TRBD2|TRBJ2-2|few|15|TRBV9
CASSALREDTGELFF
TGTGCCAGCAGCGCCCTGCGGGAGGACACCGGGGAGCTGTTTTTT
>-|TRBJ1-1|-|12|TRBV12-3/TRBV12-4
CASRRGNTEAFF
TGTGCCAGCCGCCGGGGGAACACTGAAGCTTTCTTT
>-|TRBJ2-7|-|11|TRBV1
CTSSHGSEQYF
TGCACCAGCAGCCATGGTTCCGAGCAGTACTTC
>-|TRBJ2-5|-|15|TRBV19
CASSGGSRGQETQYF
TGTGCCAGTAGTGGAGGCAGCAGGGGCCAAGAGACCCAGTACTTC
>TRBD1|TRBJ1-5|few|14|TRBV7-8
CASSLETGAQPQHF
TGTGCCAGCAGCTTAGAGACAGGGGCCCAGCCCCAGCATTTT
>TRBD1|TRBJ1-1|-|13|TRBV5-1
CASSSDRVGEAFF
TGCGCCAGCAGCTCGGACAGGGTGGGTGAAGCTTTCTTT
>-|TRBJ1-2|-|11|TRBV5-6
CASSGGHGYTF
TGTGCCAGCAGCGGAGGACATGGCTACACCTTC
>-|TRBJ1-1|-|14|TRBV25-1
CASQTWNGNTEAFF
TGTGCCAGCCAAACCTGGAACGGGAACACTGAAGCTTTCTTT
>-|TRBJ2-7|-|12|TRBV3-1/TRBV3-2
CASSPSWGEQYF
TGTGCCAGCAGCCCCTCATGGGGGGAGCAGTACTTC
>-|TRBJ2-3|-|14|TRBV9
CASRRAVSTDTQYF
TGTGCCAGCCGACGGGCGGTTAGCACAGATACGCAGTATTTT
>-|TRBJ2-7|-|14|TRBV15
CATRTGRGSYEQYF
TGTGCCACCAGGACCGGGCGGGGCTCCTACGAGCAGTACTTC
>TRBD2|TRBJ2-1|-|16|TRBV5-1
CASSLTSGGSYNEQFF
TGCGCCAGCAGCTTGACTAGCGGGGGTTCCTACAATGAGCAGTTCTTC
>TRBD2|TRBJ2-5|-|19|TRBV4-3
CASSQDRASGGNLQETQYF
TGCGCCAGCAGCCAAGATAGGGCTAGCGGGGGTAACCTTCAAGAGACCCAGTACTTC
>TRBD2|TRBJ2-2|-|16|TRBV6-1
CASSERGGGNTGELFF
TGTGCCAGCAGTGAACGCGGCGGGGGGAACACCGGGGAGCTGTTTTTT
>-|TRBJ2-5|-|13|TRBV29-1
CSVAGNRKETQYF
TGCAGCGTTGCGGGAAACCGAAAAGAGACCCAGTACTTC
>TRBD1|TRBJ1-1|-|13|TRBV10-3
CAISLQGDTEAFF
TGTGCCATCAGTCTACAGGGGGACACTGAAGCTTTCTTT
>-|TRBJ2-2|-|16|TRBV5-1
CASSLAALAPTGELFF
TGCGCCAGCAGCTTGGCTGCCCTAGCACCCACCGGGGAGCTGTTTTTT
>-|TRBJ2-7|-|14|TRBV19
CASGSSWSSYEQYF
TGTGCCAGTGGATCTAGCTGGAGCTCCTACGAGCAGTACTTC
>TRBD2|TRBJ2-1|-|17|TRBV10-3
CAINPAGGLSSYNEQFF
TGTGCCATCAACCCAGCGGGGGGTCTGAGCTCCTACAATGAGCAGTTCTTC
>-|TRBJ2-2|-|15|TRBV6-5
CASSYTQGNTGELFF
TGTGCCAGCAGTTACACGCAGGGGAACACCGGGGAGCTGTTTTTT
>-|TRBJ1-2|-|11|TRBV29-1
CSARTGYGYTF
TGCAGCGCCCGCACAGGGTATGGCTACACCTTC
>-|TRBJ2-2|-|13|TRBV2
CASSIQGTGELFF
TGTGCCAGCAGTATACAGGGTACCGGGGAGCTGTTTTTT